This TCR beta chain was captured in a study of technical replicates of blood from a few donors. This CDR3 region has 15 residues. Germline V gene sequence: CDR1 SNHLY, CDR2 FYNNEI. With 3 bases clipped from V and 10 bases from J, the junction kept 9 bases outside the gene matches. The protocol was immunoSEQ multiplex PCR, while the TCRdb copy is restricted to in-frame clones and leaves out a portion. Among some 80,000 clones listed, approximately 96% were seen once. The chain couples TRBV2 to TRBJ2-1; 10 nucleotides match TRBD1. The sample consisted of T cells isolated from PBMCs. This clonotype was sampled from a human donor in good health. In DNA, the CDR3 is TGTGCCAGCAGTGAGTTGGGACAGGGGATTGACGAGCAGTTCTTC. It yields the protein CASSELGQGIDEQFF.